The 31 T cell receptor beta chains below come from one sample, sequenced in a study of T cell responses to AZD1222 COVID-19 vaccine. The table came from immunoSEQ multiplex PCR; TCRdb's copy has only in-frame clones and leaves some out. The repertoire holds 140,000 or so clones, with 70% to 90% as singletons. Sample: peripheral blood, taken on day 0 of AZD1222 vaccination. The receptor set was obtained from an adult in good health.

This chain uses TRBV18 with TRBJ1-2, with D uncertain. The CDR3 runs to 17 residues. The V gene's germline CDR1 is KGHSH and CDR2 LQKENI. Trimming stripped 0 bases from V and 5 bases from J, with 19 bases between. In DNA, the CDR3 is TGTGCCAGCTCACCACCTAATCGGGGAGGAGGGAAATATGGCTACACCTTC. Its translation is CASSPPNRGGGKYGYTF. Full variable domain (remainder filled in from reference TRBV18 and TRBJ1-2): NAGVMQNPRHLVRRRGQEARLRCSPMKGHSHVYWYRQLPEEGLKFMVYLQKENIIDESGMPKERFSAEFPKEGPSILRIQQVVRGDSAAYFCASSPPNRGGGKYGYTFGSGTRLTVV.

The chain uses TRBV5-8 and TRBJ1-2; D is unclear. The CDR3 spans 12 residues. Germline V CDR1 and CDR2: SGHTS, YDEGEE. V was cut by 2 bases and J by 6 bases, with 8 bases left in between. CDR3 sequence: CASSFIGNGYTF. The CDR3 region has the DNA TGTGCCAGCAGCTTTATCGGGAATGGCTACACCTTC. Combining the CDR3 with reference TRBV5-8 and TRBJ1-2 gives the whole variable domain EAGVTQSPTHLIKTRGQQATLRCSPISGHTSVYWYQQALGLGLQFLLWYDEGEERNRGNFPPRFSGRQFPNYSSELNVNALELEDSALYLCASSFIGNGYTFGSGTRLTVV.

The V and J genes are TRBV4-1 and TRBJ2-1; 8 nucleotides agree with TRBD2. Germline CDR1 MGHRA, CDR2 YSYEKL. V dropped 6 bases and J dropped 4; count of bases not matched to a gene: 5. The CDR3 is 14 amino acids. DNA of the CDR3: TGCGCCAGCAGTCCCGGGACTAGATACAATGAGCAGTTCTTC. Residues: CASSPGTRYNEQFF.

CDR3 nucleotides: TGTGCCAGCAGCCCGGGGACAGGGACATACACCATATATTTT. This translates into CASSPGTGTYTIYF. This rearrangement joins TRBV7-9 to TRBJ1-3; 9 bases map to TRBD1. CDR1 is SEHNR, CDR2 FQNEAQ, per germline (reference sequence). J gave up 8 bases and V 5 bases, and 7 bases lay outside the gene matches. This CDR3 has 14 amino acids.

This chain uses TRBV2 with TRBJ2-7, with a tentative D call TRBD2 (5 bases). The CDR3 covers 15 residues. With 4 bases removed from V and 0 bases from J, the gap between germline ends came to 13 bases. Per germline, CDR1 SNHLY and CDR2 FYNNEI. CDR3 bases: TGTGCCAGCAGTGTCGGGATCTCAATCTCCTACGAGCAGTACTTC. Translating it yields CASSVGISISYEQYF.

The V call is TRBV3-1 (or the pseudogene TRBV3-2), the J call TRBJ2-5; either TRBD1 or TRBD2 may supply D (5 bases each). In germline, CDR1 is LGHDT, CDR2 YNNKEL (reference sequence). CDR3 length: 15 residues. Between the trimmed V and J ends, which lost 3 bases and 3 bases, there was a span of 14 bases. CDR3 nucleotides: TGTGCCAGCAGCCACAGGACACCGGGGAAAGAGACCCAGTACTTC. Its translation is CASSHRTPGKETQYF.

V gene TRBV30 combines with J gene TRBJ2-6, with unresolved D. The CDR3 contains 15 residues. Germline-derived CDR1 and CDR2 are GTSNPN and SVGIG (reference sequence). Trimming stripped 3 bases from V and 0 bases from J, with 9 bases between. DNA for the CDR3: TGTGCCTGGAGAGAAACAAGCTCTGGGGCCAACGTCCTGACTTTC. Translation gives CAWRETSSGANVLTF.

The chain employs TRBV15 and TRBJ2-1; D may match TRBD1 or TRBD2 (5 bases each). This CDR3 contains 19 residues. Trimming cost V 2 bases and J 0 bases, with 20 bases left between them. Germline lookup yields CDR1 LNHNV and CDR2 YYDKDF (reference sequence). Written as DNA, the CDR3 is TGTGCCACCAGCAGACCCAAGGGACCTCCAAGATCCTCCTACAATGAGCAGTTCTTC. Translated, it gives CATSRPKGPPRSSYNEQFF.

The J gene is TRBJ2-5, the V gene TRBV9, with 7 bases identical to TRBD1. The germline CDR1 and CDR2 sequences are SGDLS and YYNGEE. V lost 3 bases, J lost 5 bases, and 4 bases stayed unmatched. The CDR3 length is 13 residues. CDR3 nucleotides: TGTGCCAGCAGCGCCCCCAGGGGGGAGACCCAGTACTTC. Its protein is CASSAPRGETQYF.

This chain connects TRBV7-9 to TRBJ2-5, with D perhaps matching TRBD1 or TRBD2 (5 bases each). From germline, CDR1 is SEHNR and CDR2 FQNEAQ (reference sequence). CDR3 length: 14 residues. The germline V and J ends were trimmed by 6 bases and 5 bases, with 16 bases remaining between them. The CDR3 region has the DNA TGTGCCAGCAGTGGGACCACGCGCTGGGAGACCCAGTACTTC. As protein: CASSGTTRWETQYF.

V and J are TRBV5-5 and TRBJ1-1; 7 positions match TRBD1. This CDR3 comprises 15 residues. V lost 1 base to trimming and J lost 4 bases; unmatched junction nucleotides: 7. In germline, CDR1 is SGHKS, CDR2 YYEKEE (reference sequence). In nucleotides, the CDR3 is TGTGCCAGCAGCTTGCTAGGCCAGGGGGGCACTGAAGCTTTCTTT. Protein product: CASSLLGQGGTEAFF.

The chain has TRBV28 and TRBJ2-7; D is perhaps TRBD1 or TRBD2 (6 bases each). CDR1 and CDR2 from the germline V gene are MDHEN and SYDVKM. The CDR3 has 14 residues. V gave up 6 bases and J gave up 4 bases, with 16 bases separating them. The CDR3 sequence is CASSHGGQRYEQYF. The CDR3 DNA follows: TGTGCCAGCAGCCATGGGGGGCAACGTTACGAGCAGTACTTC.

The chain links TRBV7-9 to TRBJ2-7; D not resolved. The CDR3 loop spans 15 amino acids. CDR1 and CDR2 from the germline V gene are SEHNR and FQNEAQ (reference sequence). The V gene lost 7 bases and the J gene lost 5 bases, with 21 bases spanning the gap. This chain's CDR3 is CASTPFDQLIDEQYF. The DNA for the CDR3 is TGTGCCAGCACCCCCTTTGACCAGCTGATCGACGAGCAGTACTTC.

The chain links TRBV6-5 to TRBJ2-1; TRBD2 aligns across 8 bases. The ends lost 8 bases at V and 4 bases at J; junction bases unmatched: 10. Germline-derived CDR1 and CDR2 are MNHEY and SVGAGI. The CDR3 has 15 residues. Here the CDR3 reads CASARPSGFYNEQFF. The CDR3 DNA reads TGTGCCAGCGCCCGTCCTAGCGGGTTTTACAATGAGCAGTTCTTC.

The CDR3 sequence: CASSGDHRVRQPQHF. CDR3 DNA: TGTGCCAGCTCAGGGGATCACAGGGTACGGCAGCCCCAGCATTTT. This rearrangement joins TRBV18 to TRBJ1-5, with D perhaps matching TRBD1 (6 bases). CDR3 length: 15 amino acids. CDR1 is KGHSH and CDR2 is LQKENI in the germline V gene. Trimming pared 5 bases from V and 7 bases from J, leaving 18 bases between. Using reference TRBV18 and TRBJ1-5 for the parts outside the CDR3, the full variable domain is NAGVMQNPRHLVRRRGQEARLRCSPMKGHSHVYWYRQLPEEGLKFMVYLQKENIIDESGMPKERFSAEFPKEGPSILRIQQVVRGDSAAYFCASSGDHRVRQPQHFGDGTRLSIL.

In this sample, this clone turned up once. The CDR3 nucleotides read TGTGCCAGCAGTTACGACAGTAGCTACGAGCAGTACTTC. Translating it yields CASSYDSSYEQYF. V is TRBV6-5 and J is TRBJ2-7; TRBD1 might be the D (5 bases). CDR1 is MNHEY and CDR2 is SVGAGI in the germline V gene. The germline V and J ends were trimmed by 2 bases and 3 bases, with 8 bases remaining between them. CDR3 length: 13 amino acids.

The CDR3 is CASSEGRTNYGYTF. Here the CDR3 DNA reads TGCGCCAGCAGCGAGGGACGGACTAACTATGGCTACACCTTC. The J gene is TRBJ1-2, the V gene TRBV4-1, with D maybe TRBD1 (5 bases). The CDR3 has 14 amino acids. V lost 5 bases to trimming and J lost 0 bases, with 10 bases between them. CDR1 and CDR2 (germline): MGHRA, YSYEKL.

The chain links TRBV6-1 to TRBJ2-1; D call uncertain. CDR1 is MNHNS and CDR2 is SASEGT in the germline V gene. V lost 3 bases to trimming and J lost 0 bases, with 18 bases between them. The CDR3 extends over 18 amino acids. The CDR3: CASSELPLASSSYNEQFF. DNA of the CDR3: TGTGCCAGCAGTGAGCTACCTTTAGCTTCGAGCTCCTACAATGAGCAGTTCTTC.

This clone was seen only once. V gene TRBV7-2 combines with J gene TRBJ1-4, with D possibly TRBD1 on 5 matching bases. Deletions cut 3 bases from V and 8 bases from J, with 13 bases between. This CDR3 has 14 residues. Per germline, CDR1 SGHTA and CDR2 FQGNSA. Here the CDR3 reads CASSLGQGLEKLFF. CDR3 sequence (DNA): TGTGCCAGCAGCTTGGGGCAGGGATTAGAAAAACTGTTTTTT.

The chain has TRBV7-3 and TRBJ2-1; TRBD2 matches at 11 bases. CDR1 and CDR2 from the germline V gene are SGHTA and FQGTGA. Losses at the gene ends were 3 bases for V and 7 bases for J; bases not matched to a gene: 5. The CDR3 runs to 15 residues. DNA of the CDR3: TGTGCCAGCAGCTTCTTGACTAGCGGGACGAATGAGCAGTTCTTC. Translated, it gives CASSFLTSGTNEQFF.

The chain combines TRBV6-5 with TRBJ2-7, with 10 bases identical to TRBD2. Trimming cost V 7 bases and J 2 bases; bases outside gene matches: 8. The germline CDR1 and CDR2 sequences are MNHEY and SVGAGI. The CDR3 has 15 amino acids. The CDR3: CASIFSGGQAYEQYF. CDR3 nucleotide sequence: TGTGCCAGCATTTTTAGCGGGGGGCAGGCCTACGAGCAGTACTTC.

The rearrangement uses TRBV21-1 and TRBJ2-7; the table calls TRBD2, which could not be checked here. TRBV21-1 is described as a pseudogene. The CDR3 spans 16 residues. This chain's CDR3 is CASSARLAGANYEQYF. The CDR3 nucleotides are TGTGCCAGCAGCGCCAGACTAGCGGGAGCGAACTACGAGCAGTACTTC.

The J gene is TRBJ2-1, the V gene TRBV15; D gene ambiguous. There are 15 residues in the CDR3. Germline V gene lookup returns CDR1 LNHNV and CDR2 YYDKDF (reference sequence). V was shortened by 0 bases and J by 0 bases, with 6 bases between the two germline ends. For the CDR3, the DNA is TGTGCCACCAGCAGAGAGTTGAACTCCTACAATGAGCAGTTCTTC. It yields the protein CATSRELNSYNEQFF.

The CDR3 region is CASSSPGQGRYEQFF. The CDR3 coding sequence is TGTGCCAGCAGTTCCCCGGGACAGGGGCGGTATGAGCAGTTCTTC. The chain joins TRBV27 to TRBJ2-1; 10 bases agree with TRBD1. Looked up from germline, CDR1 is MNHEY and CDR2 is SMNVEV (reference sequence). Trimming removed 4 bases from V and 8 bases from J; junction bases left unmatched: 8. The CDR3 has 15 residues.

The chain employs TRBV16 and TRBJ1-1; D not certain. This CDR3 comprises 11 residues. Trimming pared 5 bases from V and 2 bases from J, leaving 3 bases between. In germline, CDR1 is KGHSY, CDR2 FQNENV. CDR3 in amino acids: CASSVNTEAFF. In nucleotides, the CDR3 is TGTGCCAGCAGCGTTAACACTGAAGCTTTCTTT.

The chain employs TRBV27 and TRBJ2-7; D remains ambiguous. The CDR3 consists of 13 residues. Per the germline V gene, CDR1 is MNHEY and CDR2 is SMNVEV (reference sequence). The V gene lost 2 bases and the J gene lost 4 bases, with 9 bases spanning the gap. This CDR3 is CASSLQHNYEQYF. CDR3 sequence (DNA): TGTGCCAGCAGTTTACAGCATAATTACGAGCAGTACTTC.

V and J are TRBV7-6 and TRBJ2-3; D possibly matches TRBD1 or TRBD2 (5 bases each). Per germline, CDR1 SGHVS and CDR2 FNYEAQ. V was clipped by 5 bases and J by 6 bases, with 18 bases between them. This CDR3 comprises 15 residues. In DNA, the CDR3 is TGTGCCAGCAGCCCCCGGGACCGCCTCCAGGATACGCAGTATTTT. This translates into CASSPRDRLQDTQYF.

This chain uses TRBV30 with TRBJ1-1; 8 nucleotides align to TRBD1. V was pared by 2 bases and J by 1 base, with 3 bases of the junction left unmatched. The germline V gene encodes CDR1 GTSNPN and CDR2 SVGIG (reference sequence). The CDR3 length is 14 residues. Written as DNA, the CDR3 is TGTGCCTGGAGTCCCGGGACAGGGAACACTGAAGCTTTCTTT. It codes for CAWSPGTGNTEAFF.

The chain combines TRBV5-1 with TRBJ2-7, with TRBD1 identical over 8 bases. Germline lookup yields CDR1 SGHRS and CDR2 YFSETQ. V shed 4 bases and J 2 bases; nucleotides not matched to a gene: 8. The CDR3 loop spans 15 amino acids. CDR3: CASSPRGRSTYEQYF. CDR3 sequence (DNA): TGCGCCAGCAGCCCCAGGGGGCGGTCCACCTACGAGCAGTACTTC.

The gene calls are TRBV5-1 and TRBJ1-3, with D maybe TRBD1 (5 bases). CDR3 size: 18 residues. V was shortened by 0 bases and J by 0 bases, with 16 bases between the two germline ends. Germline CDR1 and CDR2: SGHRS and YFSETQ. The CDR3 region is CASSLVTSRVGSGNTIYF. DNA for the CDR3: TGCGCCAGCAGCTTGGTAACGTCCAGGGTAGGCTCTGGAAACACCATATATTTT. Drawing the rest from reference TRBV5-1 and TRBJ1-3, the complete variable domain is KAGVTQTPRYLIKTRGQQVTLSCSPISGHRSVSWYQQTPGQGLQFLFEYFSETQRNKGNFPGRFSGRQFSNSRSEMNVSTLELGDSALYLCASSLVTSRVGSGNTIYFGEGSWLTVV.

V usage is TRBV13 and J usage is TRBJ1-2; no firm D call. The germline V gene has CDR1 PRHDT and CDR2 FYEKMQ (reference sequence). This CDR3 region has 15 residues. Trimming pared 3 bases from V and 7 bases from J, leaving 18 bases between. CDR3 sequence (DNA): TGTGCCAGCAGCTTTTATAATCAGCGCTGGGGTGGCTACACCTTC. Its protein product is CASSFYNQRWGGYTF.